The present T cell receptor beta chain was sequenced within a study of T cells in Graves' hyperthyroidism and ophthalmopathy. Looking at the study overall: Peripheral blood draws took place at initial diagnosis, ahead of any treatment. Study-wide results and limits: Blood samples included most of the expanded thyroid clonotypes exceeding 0.001.

Regions amplified from RNA transcripts were the TCR beta CDR3 regions. In the first-round RT-PCR of the TCR CDR3, the HTBI primer set was used. Via MiXCR, TCRdb re-called the multiplex PCR reads, giving one row per CDR3 protein. Seen here are some 570,000 distinct CDR3 sequences, 13% to 15% observed once, and the top ten hold 7% to 9%. In this sample, this clonotype turned up many times. Its matching antigen is unknown. Patients were excluded because of uncontrolled infection, other autoimmune disease, pregnancy or lactation. In making diagnoses, clinical symptoms, serum thyroxine and TRAb, thyroid ultrasound and orbital computed tomography were all used. Sequenced input: blood. The origin of this receptor is a woman between 18 and 30 years old with Graves' ophthalmopathy.

The CDR3 loop reads CASSSQNEKLFF. The CDR3 DNA sequence: TGTGCCAGCAGCTCTCAAAATGAAAAACTGTTTTTT. The chain employs TRBV11-1 and TRBJ1-4; D is ambiguous. The CDR3 loop spans 12 amino acids. V lost 4 bases and J 5 bases, leaving 5 bases between the germline ends. Looked up from germline, CDR1 is SGHAT and CDR2 is FQDESV (reference sequence).